The rows below give T cell receptor beta chains drawn from one sample of a study of graft-versus-host responses after intestinal transplantation. Profiling relied on immunoSEQ multiplex PCR, and the TCRdb table lists in-frame clones only, not all of them. Here the sample spans approximately 93,000 clones, 85% to 95% being singletons. These receptors' targets are unknown. This material consisted of unstimulated CD8+ T cells sorted from spleen or lymph node cells, taken before transplant. These receptors all come from a human donor who was the organ donor for an intestinal transplant. Each CDR3 is given with its conserved first and last residue. D genes are given only for firm matches. Clone size, where shown, is once, few, many, or a class for clones that have expanded.

D	V	size	J	DNA	CDR3
.	TRBV4-2	once	TRBJ1-2	TGTGCCAGCAGCCAAGATATTACGGAGGTATGGAGCGGCTACACCTTC	CASSQDITEVWSGYTF
TRBD1	TRBV29-1	.	TRBJ1-2	TGCAGCGTTGCCGGGACAGCGTACAATGGTAACTATGGCTACACCTTC	CSVAGTAYNGNYGYTF
.	TRBV7-9	.	TRBJ2-7	TGTGCCAGCAGCTTAGCGGGAGACTCCTACGAGCAGTACTTC	CASSLAGDSYEQYF
.	TRBV9	.	TRBJ2-5	TGTGCCAGCAGCCTCCTCCGGGGGGCGGGGGAGACCCAGTACTTC	CASSLLRGAGETQYF
.	TRBV9	.	TRBJ2-7	TGTGCCAGCAGCGTAGGGCAGGCCACCGAGCAGTACTTC	CASSVGQATEQYF
.	TRBV7-9	.	TRBJ2-1	TGTGCCAGCAGCTCAGGTGCGCTTTCCCATTATAGCAATGAGCAGTTCTTC	CASSSGALSHYSNEQFF
TRBD2	TRBV4-2	.	TRBJ2-1	TGTGCCAGCAGCCAATTAGGACTAGCGGGAGTCAATGAGCAGTTCTTC	CASSQLGLAGVNEQFF
TRBD1	TRBV10-1	.	TRBJ1-2	TGCGCCAGCAGTGAATCAAGGAGGGCAGGGGGCGTCTATGGCTACACCTTC	CASSESRRAGGVYGYTF
TRBD2	TRBV7-9	.	TRBJ2-3	TGTGCCAGCAGCTTAACTTTAGCGGGGATGGACACAGATACGCAGTATTTT	CASSLTLAGMDTDTQYF
.	TRBV7-9	.	TRBJ2-7	TGTGCCAGCAGCGGGCCACAGGGTCTAACCTACGAGCAGTACTTC	CASSGPQGLTYEQYF
.	TRBV7-9	.	TRBJ1-2	TGTGCCAGCACCCCCCCATCGATCGGGGGTAACTATGGCTACACCTTC	CASTPPSIGGNYGYTF
.	TRBV5-1	.	TRBJ2-3	TGCGCCACCAAACCGCGGGGAGATACGCAGTATTTT	CATKPRGDTQYF
TRBD2	TRBV4-2	once	TRBJ2-5	TGTGCCAGCAGCCAAGACTCACATACTAAACTAGCGGGGGACCGGACCCAGTACTTC	CASSQDSHTKLAGDRTQYF
.	TRBV7-9	once	TRBJ2-1	TGTGCCAGCACCCATGGTGAGGGAGGATGGTCCTACAATGAGCAGTTCTTC	CASTHGEGGWSYNEQFF
TRBD1	TRBV5-8	.	TRBJ2-7	TGTGCCAGCAGCTCCATCGACAGGGGCGCTTACGAGCAGTACTTC	CASSSIDRGAYEQYF
.	TRBV19	.	TRBJ1-5	TGTGCCAGTAGTAGGGGCATTCAGCCCCAGCATTTT	CASSRGIQPQHF
TRBD2	TRBV15	.	TRBJ2-3	TGTGCCACCAGCAGAGATGGGGGGAGGGTAGATACGCAGTATTTT	CATSRDGGRVDTQYF
.	TRBV15	.	TRBJ1-1	TGTGCCACCAGCAGAGATGGGCAGACGAACACTGAAGCTTTCTTT	CATSRDGQTNTEAFF
TRBD2	TRBV5-1	once	TRBJ2-1	TGCGCCAGCAGCTTGGCCCAGGGGTCCTATCTAGCGGGGGGGGACAATGAGCAGTTCTTC	CASSLAQGSYLAGGDNEQFF
.	TRBV29-1	.	TRBJ2-7	TGCAGCGTAGCCGACAGGTCCTACGAGCAGTACTTC	CSVADRSYEQYF
.	TRBV6-6	.	TRBJ2-3	TGTGCCATTGGGGGGACTCAGACAGATACGCAGTATTTT	CAIGGTQTDTQYF
TRBD1	TRBV7-6	.	TRBJ1-5	TGTGCCAGCAGCGAAGGGACAGGGACTAATCAGCCCCAGCATTTT	CASSEGTGTNQPQHF
TRBD2	TRBV4-1	.	TRBJ2-3	TGCGCCAGCCGAAACATGCCAGGGCGGGAGTTGCGGTGGGGCACAGATACGCAGTATTTT	CASRNMPGRELRWGTDTQYF
.	TRBV27	.	TRBJ1-1	TGTGCCAGCAGTATAGCCGGGGGATCCCCTGAAGCTTTCTTT	CASSIAGGSPEAFF
TRBD2	TRBV28	.	TRBJ2-7	TGTGCCAGCAGTCCGGTGGTAGCGGGTTACGAGCAGTACTTC	CASSPVVAGYEQYF
TRBD2	TRBV13	.	TRBJ2-3	TGTGCCAGCAGCCAGAGGGGACTAGCGGCAGATACGCAGTATTTT	CASSQRGLAADTQYF
.	TRBV7-9	.	TRBJ2-4	TGTGCCAGCAGCTTACCAGGGTTCGGGAAAAACATTCAGTACTTC	CASSLPGFGKNIQYF
.	TRBV5-1	.	TRBJ1-6	TGCGCCAGCAGCTTGCGAGTTTTCGACAGACAATCTTATAATTCACCCCTCCACTTT	CASSLRVFDRQSYNSPLHF
TRBD2	TRBV5-4	once	TRBJ2-5	TGTGCCAGCAGTACTAGCGGGGGGGGGACCCAGTACTTC	CASSTSGGGTQYF
.	TRBV5-4	once	TRBJ1-4	TGTGCCAGCAGCTCGGACAGTGACAATGAAAAACTGTTTTTT	CASSSDSDNEKLFF
.	TRBV11-3	.	TRBJ2-3	TGTGCCAGCAGCTTAGCCGGAGATACGCAGTATTTT	CASSLAGDTQYF
.	TRBV28	.	TRBJ2-3	TGTGCCAGCAGTTTAGTCATCCTCACCTATCAAGATACGCAGTATTTT	CASSLVILTYQDTQYF
.	TRBV19	.	TRBJ2-7	TGTGCCAGTAGTCTTGCCCCGGGCTACGAGCAGTACTTC	CASSLAPGYEQYF
TRBD1	TRBV18	.	TRBJ1-4	TGTGCCAGCTCTCAAAATACCCGTATCTGGGACAGGCAAGCAACTAATGAAAAACTGTTTTTT	CASSQNTRIWDRQATNEKLFF
TRBD2	TRBV28	.	TRBJ2-1	TGTGCCATCCAAAGTCAGTGGGAGGGGAATGAGCAGTTCTTC	CAIQSQWEGNEQFF
.	TRBV6-1	.	TRBJ1-4	TGTGCCAGCAGTGAAGCGCTTCTAGGACTACAAACTAATGAAAAACTGTTTTTT	CASSEALLGLQTNEKLFF
TRBD1	TRBV18	.	TRBJ2-7	TGTGCCAGCTCACCGGGACAGGTGGGGGAGCAGTACTTC	CASSPGQVGEQYF
TRBD2	TRBV7-6	.	TRBJ2-7	TGTGCCAGCAGCTCGCGATCCGGGACTAGCGGTTACGAGCAGTACTTC	CASSSRSGTSGYEQYF
TRBD1	TRBV28	.	TRBJ2-7	TGTGCCAGCAGTTTAGTACAGGGGGCTGGGGAGCAGTACTTC	CASSLVQGAGEQYF
.	TRBV1	once	TRBJ2-2	TGCACCAGCAGCCAAGATTGTAAGGAGAGGAACACCGGGGAGCTGTTTTTT	CTSSQDCKERNTGELFF
TRBD1	TRBV19	.	TRBJ1-2	TGTGCCAGTAGTATAGCGGGACAGGGCCCTGGTGGCTACACCTTC	CASSIAGQGPGGYTF
.	TRBV6-5	.	TRBJ2-5	TGTGCCAGCAGTTACGAGTTTCCACAAGAGACCCAGTACTTC	CASSYEFPQETQYF
.	TRBV2	.	TRBJ1-1	TGTGCCAGCCGAACCTTGGGGCTTGAAGCTTTCTTT	CASRTLGLEAFF
.	TRBV28	few	TRBJ2-1	TGTGCCAGCAGTTTAATTCGGGACTTCCTCAATGAGCAGTTCTTC	CASSLIRDFLNEQFF
TRBD1	TRBV14	.	TRBJ2-6	TGTGCCAGCAGCCAAGGACAGGGGACCGGGGCCAACGTCCTGACTTTC	CASSQGQGTGANVLTF
TRBD1	TRBV11-3	.	TRBJ1-1	TGTGCCAGCAGCTTAGGACAGGGTAACGCTGAAGCTTTCTTT	CASSLGQGNAEAFF